Listed here are 27 T cell receptor beta chains from one sample, sequenced in a study of blood T cell repertoires in COVID-19. Sequencing was performed with immunoSEQ multiplex PCR; in TCRdb, only in-frame clones are kept and a portion is missing. Counted here are around 100,000 clones, about 91% occurring once; the ten biggest clones make up about 5.3%. Sample: peripheral blood. The receptors come from a human donor in a cohort sampled during active COVID-19.

This sequence joins TRBV7-2 and TRBJ1-5, with 9 bases identical to TRBD1. The CDR3 spans 15 residues. The ends lost 5 bases at V and 7 bases at J; junction bases unmatched: 9. Germline loops: CDR1 SGHTA, CDR2 FQGNSA. As DNA, the CDR3 is TGTGCCAGCAGCCTCGGACAGGGGTCAGGGCAGCCCCAGCATTTT. Translating it yields CASSLGQGSGQPQHF. The complete variable domain, with remaining parts taken from reference TRBV7-2 and TRBJ1-5, reads GAGVSQSPSNKVTEKGKDVELRCDPISGHTALYWYRQSLGQGLEFLIYFQGNSAPDKSGLPSDRFSAERTGGSVSTLTIQRTQQEDSAVYLCASSLGQGSGQPQHFGDGTRLSIL.

The DNA for the CDR3 is TGTGCCAGCAGCTTAGAAGGAGGGCGCGAGCAGTACTTC. Its translation is CASSLEGGREQYF. The chain links TRBV11-3 to TRBJ2-7; D is perhaps TRBD2 (6 bases). Trimming removed 0 bases at V and 6 bases at J, with 9 bases between. Germline V gene data show CDR1 as SGHNT and CDR2 as YENEEA. This CDR3 has 13 amino acids.

This rearrangement joins TRBV6-5 to TRBJ2-1; a weak D match, TRBD2 (6 bases). Trimming stripped 9 bases from V and 3 bases from J, with 15 bases between. CDR3 size: 14 residues. From germline, CDR1 is MNHEY and CDR2 SVGAGI. The CDR3 sequence: CASCSTRIYNEQFF. CDR3 nucleotides: TGTGCCAGTTGCTCGACTAGAATCTACAATGAGCAGTTCTTC.

The chain couples TRBV22-1 to TRBJ2-1; the DNA was not compared with TRBD1, the D call given in the table. TRBV22-1 is an annotated pseudogene. The CDR3 length is 16 residues. The CDR3 DNA sequence: TGTCCTGGGAGCCCACTGGATAGGGGGATGCGGGTTGAGCAGTTCTTC. This encodes CPGSPLDRGMRVEQFF.

The chain combines TRBV6-5 with TRBJ1-5; maybe TRBD1 (5 bases). CDR1 is MNHEY, CDR2 SVGAGI, per germline. V lost 5 bases and J 1 base, leaving 12 bases between the germline ends. The CDR3 spans 15 residues. The CDR3 DNA follows: TGTGCCAGCAGTCCGCGGGGGGGAAGCAATCAGCCCCAGCATTTT. Protein product: CASSPRGGSNQPQHF.

In this sample, this clone turned up once. The chain has TRBV28 and TRBJ2-7; 7 bases line up with TRBD2. CDR3 length equals 14 residues. Germline CDR1 is MDHEN and CDR2 is SYDVKM. The V gene end was trimmed by 6 bases and the J gene end by 3 bases; junction bases not matched to a gene: 8. The CDR3 nucleotides are TGTGCCAGCAGGGGGGGGAGCGGCTTCTACGAGCAGTACTTC. Translated, it gives CASRGGSGFYEQYF. Using reference TRBV28 and TRBJ2-7 for the parts outside the CDR3, the full variable domain is DVKVTQSSRYLVKRTGEKVFLECVQDMDHENMFWYRQDPGLGLRLIYFSYDVKMKEKGDIPEGYSVSREKKERFSLILESASTNQTSMYLCASRGGSGFYEQYFGPGTRLTVT.

This sequence joins TRBV19 and TRBJ1-1; D possibly corresponds to TRBD1 (5 bases). Germline loops: CDR1 LNHDA, CDR2 SQIVND (reference sequence). V was trimmed by 6 bases and J by 10 bases, leaving 18 bases between them. CDR3 length: 13 residues. The CDR3, as DNA: TGTGCCAGTAGACCCCATGATGAAAGGGGAGCTTTCTTT. This codes for CASRPHDERGAFF.

This clone is a singleton in its sample. The rearrangement joins TRBV28 to TRBJ1-1; TRBD1 might be the D (5 bases). From germline, CDR1 is MDHEN and CDR2 SYDVKM. Trimming pared 6 bases from V and 7 bases from J, leaving 12 bases between. This CDR3 contains 12 residues. The CDR3 DNA is TGTGCCAGCAGGGGGACTACGAATGAAGCTTTCTTT. Translated: CASRGTTNEAFF. Complete variable domain (other parts from reference TRBV28 and TRBJ1-1): DVKVTQSSRYLVKRTGEKVFLECVQDMDHENMFWYRQDPGLGLRLIYFSYDVKMKEKGDIPEGYSVSREKKERFSLILESASTNQTSMYLCASRGTTNEAFFGQGTRLTVV.

The chain uses TRBV28 and TRBJ2-1, with D possibly being TRBD2 (5 bases). The CDR3 totals 15 residues. CDR1 and CDR2 from the germline V gene are MDHEN and SYDVKM. Trimming removed 6 bases from V and 4 bases from J, with 16 bases in between. The CDR3, as DNA: TGTGCCAGCAGCCATTCCAGCGGAAAATACAATGAGCAGTTCTTC. Encoded protein: CASSHSSGKYNEQFF.

This rearrangement joins TRBV4-2 to TRBJ2-3, with 14 nucleotides matching TRBD2. The ends lost 1 base at V and 3 bases at J; junction bases unmatched: 6. In germline, CDR1 is LGHNA, CDR2 YNFKEQ. The CDR3 loop spans 18 amino acids. CDR3 in DNA: TGTGCCAGCAGCCAAGGACTAGCGGGAGGGCCTTCGACAGATACGCAGTATTTT. Translated, it gives CASSQGLAGGPSTDTQYF.

V is TRBV18 and J is TRBJ2-1, with TRBD2 matching over 13 bases. The CDR3 sequence is 15 residues long. Germline CDR1 is KGHSH and CDR2 is LQKENI. V was pared by 3 bases and J by 9 bases, with 5 bases of the junction left unmatched. CDR3 residues: CASSPRTSGSSEQFF. The DNA of the CDR3 is TGTGCCAGCTCACCCAGGACTAGCGGGAGCAGTGAGCAGTTCTTC.

The genes are TRBV19 and TRBJ2-7, with 9 bases identical to TRBD1. The CDR3 has 12 amino acids. From germline, CDR1 is LNHDA and CDR2 SQIVND (reference sequence). CDR3 amino acids: CATGTGSHEQYF. The CDR3 DNA follows: TGTGCTACCGGGACAGGGTCCCACGAGCAGTACTTC.

CDR3: CASSPLAGRQETQYF. In DNA, the CDR3 is TGCGCCAGCAGCCCTCTAGCGGGTAGGCAAGAGACCCAGTACTTC. This chain connects TRBV4-3 to TRBJ2-5; 8 bases agree with TRBD2. The CDR3 consists of 15 residues. J was trimmed by 2 bases and V by 4 bases; bases with no gene match: 6. Germline loops: CDR1 LGHNA, CDR2 YSLEER.

V usage is TRBV11-2 and J usage is TRBJ1-3; the match to TRBD1 covers 8 bases. J lost 1 base, V lost 5 bases, and 7 bases had no gene match. This CDR3 comprises 16 residues. The germline CDR1 and CDR2 sequences are SGHAT and FQNNGV. The CDR3 nucleotides are TGTGCCAGCAGCGTAGGACAGGGATTTTCTGGAAACACCATATATTTT. The encoded protein is CASSVGQGFSGNTIYF.

The rearrangement links TRBV9 to TRBJ2-2; tentative D call: TRBD1 (7 bases). The CDR3 runs to 15 residues. V lost 4 bases and J 4 bases, leaving 14 bases between the germline ends. Germline V gives CDR1 SGDLS, CDR2 YYNGEE. CDR3 DNA: TGTGCCAGCAGCCCCCAGGGGGGCCCCACCGGGGAGCTGTTTTTT. Its translation is CASSPQGGPTGELFF.

This clone was recorded once. The V call is TRBV7-2, the J call TRBJ1-1; D possibly corresponds to TRBD1 (5 bases). V was pared by 1 base and J by 4 bases, with 10 bases between. The germline V gene has CDR1 SGHTA and CDR2 FQGNSA. The CDR3 is 14 amino acids. Here the CDR3 DNA reads TGTGCCAGCAGCTTAGAGGGGCGGAGCACTGAAGCTTTCTTT. Translating gives CASSLEGRSTEAFF.

The chain couples TRBV3-1 (or the pseudogene TRBV3-2) to TRBJ1-5; D is ambiguous. Trimming took off 1 base at V and 6 bases at J, with 22 bases between the two ends. The CDR3 is 18 amino acids. Germline CDR1 reads LGHDT; CDR2 reads YNNKEL (reference sequence). CDR3 in DNA: TGTGCCAGCAGCCAAGCGGGTCAAGGGAGGTCAGGTGGTCAGCCCCAGCATTTT. It codes for CASSQAGQGRSGGQPQHF.

V usage is TRBV28 and J usage is TRBJ2-6; 7 bases map to TRBD1. The germline gives CDR1 MDHEN, CDR2 SYDVKM. Unmatched junction bases numbered 10, after V lost 5 bases and J lost 3 bases. This CDR3 spans 17 amino acids. The CDR3 protein is CASSPPTGRDGANVLTF. CDR3 in DNA: TGTGCCAGCAGTCCTCCGACAGGGAGAGATGGGGCCAACGTCCTGACTTTC. Full variable domain (rest looked up from reference TRBV28 and TRBJ2-6): DVKVTQSSRYLVKRTGEKVFLECVQDMDHENMFWYRQDPGLGLRLIYFSYDVKMKEKGDIPEGYSVSREKKERFSLILESASTNQTSMYLCASSPPTGRDGANVLTFGAGSRLTVL.

This clone occurred once. The gene calls are TRBV12-3 or TRBV12-4 and TRBJ2-7; tentatively, D is TRBD1 (5 bases). CDR3 length: 13 amino acids. V dropped 6 bases and J dropped 4 bases, with 13 bases sitting between them. The CDR3 coding sequence is TGTGCCAGCAGATTCTCCAGGGTATACGAGCAGTACTTC. This gives the protein CASRFSRVYEQYF.

The chain has TRBV6-2 or TRBV6-3 and TRBJ1-5; possibly TRBD1 for D (6 bases). This CDR3 has 16 amino acids. V lost 5 bases to trimming and J lost 0 bases, with 14 bases between them. Per germline, CDR1 MNHEY and CDR2 SVGEGT. This CDR3 is CASSPKTGYSNQPQHF. Here the CDR3 DNA reads TGTGCCAGCAGTCCAAAAACAGGGTATAGCAATCAGCCCCAGCATTTT.

The J gene is TRBJ1-4, the V gene TRBV6-5, with a weak D call TRBD1 (5 bases). This CDR3 has 14 amino acids. Germline V lookup: CDR1 MNHEY, CDR2 SVGAGI. The ends were cut back, 7 bases at V and 3 bases at J, with 12 bases in the middle. CDR3 in amino acids: CASTTGAANEKLFF. The CDR3 DNA reads TGTGCCAGCACTACTGGGGCGGCTAATGAAAAACTGTTTTTT.

This chain joins TRBV19 and TRBJ1-1, with 7 nucleotides matching TRBD1. V lost 7 bases and J lost 0; bases outside the gene matches: 8. Per germline, CDR1 LNHDA and CDR2 SQIVND (reference sequence). The CDR3 extends over 15 amino acids. The CDR3 DNA reads TGTGCCAGTACCCCCCAGGGGGTTCTGAACACTGAAGCTTTCTTT. Its protein product is CASTPQGVLNTEAFF.

The rearrangement links TRBV28 to TRBJ1-2, with 7 bases identical to TRBD1. Germline V gene lookup returns CDR1 MDHEN and CDR2 SYDVKM. CDR3 size: 15 residues. Trimming took 7 bases from V and 0 from J; bases not matched to a gene: 8. The CDR3 DNA is TGTGCCAGCACCAGCACGGGACAGCCTAACTATGGCTACACCTTC. It yields the protein CASTSTGQPNYGYTF.

The J gene is TRBJ1-6, the V gene TRBV9; D is ambiguous. Trimming shortened V by 0 bases and J by 0 bases, and 7 bases separated the two germline ends. Looked up from germline, CDR1 is SGDLS and CDR2 is YYNGEE. The CDR3 spans 16 residues. Here the CDR3 DNA reads TGTGCCAGCAGCGTAGGCCATAGCTCCTATAATTCACCCCTCCACTTT. Translated, it gives CASSVGHSSYNSPLHF.

V gene TRBV28 combines with J gene TRBJ2-1; 12 bases are a match to TRBD2. The junction had 7 bases not matched to a gene; V was cut back by 2 bases and J by 5 bases. Germline V gene lookup returns CDR1 MDHEN and CDR2 SYDVKM. This CDR3 spans 17 amino acids. CDR3 sequence (DNA): TGTGCCAGCAGTTTAAATCTAGCGGGAGGGAGGGACAATGAGCAGTTCTTC. This encodes CASSLNLAGGRDNEQFF.

The J gene is TRBJ2-2, the V gene TRBV7-3; D call uncertain. Deletions cut 1 base from V and 6 bases from J, with 3 bases between. Germline V gene lookup returns CDR1 SGHTA and CDR2 FQGTGA. The length of the CDR3 is 12 residues. CDR3 sequence: CASSLISGELFF. Here the CDR3 DNA reads TGTGCCAGCAGCTTAATCTCCGGGGAGCTGTTTTTT.

The J gene is TRBJ2-2, the V gene TRBV24-1; the match to TRBD2 covers 14 bases. J was trimmed by 5 bases and V by 0 bases; bases with no gene match: 4. The CDR3 extends over 18 amino acids. The germline CDR1 and CDR2 sequences are KGHDR and SFDVKD. The CDR3 protein is CATSDLRGLAGDTGELFF. CDR3 DNA sequence: TGTGCCACCAGTGATTTGCGGGGACTAGCGGGAGATACCGGGGAGCTGTTTTTT.